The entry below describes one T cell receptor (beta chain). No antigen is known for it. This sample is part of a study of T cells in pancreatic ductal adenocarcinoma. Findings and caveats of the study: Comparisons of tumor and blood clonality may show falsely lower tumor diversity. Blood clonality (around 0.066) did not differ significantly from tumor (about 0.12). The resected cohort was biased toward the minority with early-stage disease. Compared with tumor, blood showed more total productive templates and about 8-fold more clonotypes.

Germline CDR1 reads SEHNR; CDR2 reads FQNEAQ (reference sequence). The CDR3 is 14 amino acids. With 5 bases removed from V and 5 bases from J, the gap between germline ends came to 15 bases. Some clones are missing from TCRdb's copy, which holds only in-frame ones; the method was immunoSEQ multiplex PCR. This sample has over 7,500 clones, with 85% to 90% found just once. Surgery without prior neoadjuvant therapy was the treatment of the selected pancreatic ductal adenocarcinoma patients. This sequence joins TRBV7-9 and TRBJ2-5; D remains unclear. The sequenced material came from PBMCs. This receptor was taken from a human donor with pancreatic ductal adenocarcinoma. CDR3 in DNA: TGTGCCAGCAGCCCTAGAGGTGCCTGGGAGACCCAGTACTTC. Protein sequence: CASSPRGAWETQYF.